The source of this T cell receptor beta chain is a study of glioma-infiltrating T cells after dendritic cell vaccination. Study results and caveats: Few patients contributed both blood and tumor specimens.

Isocitrate dehydrogenase mutation was absent in all glioblastoma patients. The primer mix had 60 V beta and 13 J beta primers. The repertoire was sequenced with immunoSEQ multiplex PCR; TCRdb's copy has only in-frame clones and lacks some. The sample contains about 67,000 clones, 81% of which appear only once. Details on this clone: Its antigen is currently unknown.

The CDR3 length is 14 residues. The trim removed 7 bases at V and 0 bases at J, leaving 5 bases unmatched. CDR1 and CDR2 (germline): SGHAT, FQNNGV. The material was blood, obtained before dendritic cell vaccination. The chain carries TRBV11-2 and TRBJ2-7; TRBD1 matches 8 bases. This clonotype was sampled from a human donor with glioblastoma. CDR3 region: CASTRDRPSYEQYF. The DNA for the CDR3 is TGTGCCAGCACCCGGGACAGGCCCTCCTACGAGCAGTACTTC.